Presented here are 17 T cell receptor beta chains from one specimen sequenced in a study of CD8 T cells in Susac syndrome. Random hexamers were used to reverse transcribe the RNA input (about 0.5 to 1 ug). One entry per CDR3 protein, called by TCRdb with MiXCR from the immunoSEQ multiplex PCR reads. The sample has about 150,000 distinct CDR3 sequences, 94% seen once. Sequenced sample: CD8+ T cells from PBMCs. The receptor source for this set is a human donor with multiple sclerosis.

CDR3 nucleotide sequence: TGTGCCAGCAACTACGGGACAGGGTCGGTAGATACGCAGTATTTT. This sequence encodes CASNYGTGSVDTQYF. The chain carries TRBV27 and TRBJ2-3; 9 bases align to TRBD1. Germline V gene data show CDR1 as MNHEY and CDR2 as SMNVEV (reference sequence). The CDR3 spans 15 residues. Unmatched junction bases numbered 10, after V lost 7 bases and J lost 5 bases.

The chain joins TRBV27 to TRBJ1-2; TRBD1 might be the D (6 bases). The CDR3 is 14 residues long. Trimming removed 5 bases at V and 2 bases at J, with 12 bases between. Looked up from germline, CDR1 is MNHEY and CDR2 is SMNVEV (reference sequence). This chain's CDR3 is CASSQGGGNYGYTF. DNA of the CDR3: TGTGCCAGCAGTCAAGGAGGGGGAAACTATGGCTACACCTTC.

The chain couples TRBV29-1 to TRBJ2-3; 10 nucleotides match TRBD1. Per the germline V gene, CDR1 is SQVTM and CDR2 is ANQGSEA. V lost 1 base, J lost 5 bases, and 3 bases stayed unmatched. This CDR3 contains 14 residues. In nucleotides, the CDR3 is TGCAGCGTTGAAGGACAGGGGGCTGGAGATACGCAGTATTTT. This encodes CSVEGQGAGDTQYF.

The chain links TRBV28 to TRBJ2-7; no clear D gene. CDR1 MDHEN and CDR2 SYDVKM come from the germline V gene. Trimming pared 6 bases from V and 7 bases from J, leaving 10 bases between. The CDR3 is 11 residues long. CDR3 in DNA: TGTGCCAGCAGCTCCATTTGGGAGCAGTACTTC. Its protein is CASSSIWEQYF.

The chain recombines TRBV12-3 or TRBV12-4 with TRBJ1-3; no reliable D call. Trimming removed 3 bases from V and 0 bases from J, with 6 bases in between. The CDR3 has 14 amino acids. CDR3 sequence: CASSLEGSGNTIYF. DNA for the CDR3: TGTGCCAGCAGTTTGGAGGGCTCTGGAAACACCATATATTTT.

The chain joins TRBV29-1 to TRBJ2-7, with D hard to call. Germline-derived CDR1 and CDR2 are SQVTM and ANQGSEA. This CDR3 comprises 13 residues. With 7 bases removed from V and 0 bases from J, the gap between germline ends came to 13 bases. The CDR3, as DNA: TGCAGCGCCAAGGGTGCAGCCTCCTACGAGCAGTACTTC. It codes for CSAKGAASYEQYF.

This chain connects TRBV19 to TRBJ1-1; D remains ambiguous. This CDR3 comprises 12 residues. Germline CDR1 reads LNHDA; CDR2 reads SQIVND (reference sequence). Deletions cut 3 bases from V and 11 bases from J, with 13 bases between. CDR3 protein: CASSISGGEAFF. The CDR3 bases are TGTGCCAGTAGTATCTCAGGAGGCGAGGCTTTCTTT.

The chain recombines TRBV30 with TRBJ1-2; D is ambiguous. The CDR3 runs to 12 residues. Trimming removed 1 base from V and 6 bases from J, with 9 bases in between. Germline V gene lookup returns CDR1 GTSNPN and CDR2 SVGIG (reference sequence). CDR3 sequence (DNA): TGTGCCTGGAGTGGGGGAATTGATGGCTACACCTTC. It specifies CAWSGGIDGYTF. The complete variable domain, with remaining parts taken from reference TRBV30 and TRBJ1-2, reads SQTIHQWPATLVQPVGSPLSLECTVEGTSNPNLYWYRQAAGRGLQLLFYSVGIGQISSEVPQNLSASRPQDRQFILSSKKLLLSDSGFYLCAWSGGIDGYTFGSGTRLTVV.

This chain links TRBV9 with TRBJ1-1; tentative D call: TRBD1 (5 bases). Germline CDR1 and CDR2: SGDLS and YYNGEE. The length of the CDR3 is 13 residues. V was cut by 0 bases and J by 6 bases, with 9 bases left in between. CDR3 sequence reads: CASSVGGLSEAFF. DNA of the CDR3: TGTGCCAGCAGCGTAGGGGGACTCTCTGAAGCTTTCTTT.

This clonotype was seen once. This sequence joins TRBV3-1 and TRBJ2-3, with 9 bases that match TRBD1. Germline CDR1 LGHDT, CDR2 YNNKEL (reference sequence). CDR3 size: 17 residues. With V trimmed by 0 bases and J by 2 bases, 6 bases remained unmatched. This chain's CDR3 is CASSQDRGQGITDTQYF. The CDR3 region has the DNA TGTGCCAGCAGCCAAGATCGTGGACAGGGGATCACAGATACGCAGTATTTT.

This chain uses TRBV6-2 or TRBV6-3 with TRBJ1-1; 8 nucleotides align to TRBD1. CDR1 is MNHEY and CDR2 is SVGEGT in the germline V gene. Trimming removed 6 bases from V and 10 bases from J; junction bases left unmatched: 10. CDR3 size: 13 residues. Here the CDR3 reads CASRTQDREGAFF. In nucleotides, the CDR3 is TGTGCCAGCAGAACCCAGGACAGGGAAGGAGCTTTCTTT.

The chain is built from TRBV7-9 and TRBJ2-7; D ambiguous. The V end was cut by 6 bases, the J end by 2 bases, with 8 bases between. The CDR3 consists of 12 residues. Germline CDR1 SEHNR, CDR2 FQNEAQ (reference sequence). The CDR3, as DNA: TGTGCCAGCAGTTCTGACACCTACGAGCAGTACTTC. Amino acid sequence: CASSSDTYEQYF.

CDR3: CASTTYGTEAFF. The CDR3 DNA is TGTGCCAGCACCACCTATGGAACTGAAGCTTTCTTT. This chain joins TRBV5-6 and TRBJ1-1; D unclear. The length of the CDR3 is 12 residues. The V and J ends lost 6 bases and 5 bases respectively, with 11 bases between them. The germline gives CDR1 SGHDT, CDR2 YYEEEE.

The chain links TRBV29-1 to TRBJ2-5; 7 bases fit TRBD2. The length of the CDR3 is 14 residues. Germline CDR1 SQVTM, CDR2 ANQGSEA. With V trimmed by 4 bases and J by 2 bases, 7 bases remained unmatched. The CDR3 DNA is TGCAGCGTTGTCGGGTGGCGGGAGCAAGAGACCCAGTACTTC. As protein: CSVVGWREQETQYF.

This clonotype was recorded only once. The chain joins TRBV2 to TRBJ2-7; D is ambiguous. V lost 2 bases to trimming and J lost 5 bases, with 7 bases between them. The CDR3 extends over 12 amino acids. In germline, CDR1 is SNHLY, CDR2 FYNNEI. The CDR3 sequence is CASSELYDEQYF. The CDR3, as DNA: TGTGCCAGCAGTGAACTCTATGACGAGCAGTACTTC.

CDR3 protein: CASSLAPGRGAYNEQFF. DNA for the CDR3: TGTGCCAGCAGTTTGGCACCGGGCCGAGGGGCCTACAATGAGCAGTTCTTC. This rearrangement joins TRBV27 to TRBJ2-1, with D perhaps being TRBD1 or TRBD2 (5 bases each). Germline V gene lookup returns CDR1 MNHEY and CDR2 SMNVEV (reference sequence). The CDR3 runs 17 residues. The V and J ends lost 3 bases and 2 bases respectively, with 17 bases between them.

V and J are TRBV20-1 and TRBJ2-7; D not certain. The CDR3 loop spans 17 amino acids. Germline V gene sequence: CDR1 DFQATT, CDR2 SNEGSKA (reference sequence). V was pared by 0 bases and J by 0 bases, with 18 bases between. The CDR3, as DNA: TGCAGTGCTAGAGATATGGTGTCGGCTTCCCACTCCTACGAGCAGTACTTC. Translated, it gives CSARDMVSASHSYEQYF.